The clone carrying this TCR beta chain was observed many times. In TCRdb, the RT-PCR reads were re-called with MiXCR into one record per CDR3 protein. Among hundreds of thousands of distinct CDR3 sequences listed, 14% were seen once. The clonotype was recovered from a female donor in good health, serving as a healthy control. Material for sequencing was memory CD4+ T cells from blood.

This chain's CDR3 is CASTTQNQPQHF. In DNA, the CDR3 is TGTGCCAGCACTACCCAGAATCAGCCCCAGCATTTT. This chain joins TRBV27 and TRBJ1-5; D not certain. CDR3 size: 12 residues. Germline CDR1 is MNHEY and CDR2 is SMNVEV (reference sequence). Trimming left V 7 bases short and J 4 bases short, with 8 bases between.